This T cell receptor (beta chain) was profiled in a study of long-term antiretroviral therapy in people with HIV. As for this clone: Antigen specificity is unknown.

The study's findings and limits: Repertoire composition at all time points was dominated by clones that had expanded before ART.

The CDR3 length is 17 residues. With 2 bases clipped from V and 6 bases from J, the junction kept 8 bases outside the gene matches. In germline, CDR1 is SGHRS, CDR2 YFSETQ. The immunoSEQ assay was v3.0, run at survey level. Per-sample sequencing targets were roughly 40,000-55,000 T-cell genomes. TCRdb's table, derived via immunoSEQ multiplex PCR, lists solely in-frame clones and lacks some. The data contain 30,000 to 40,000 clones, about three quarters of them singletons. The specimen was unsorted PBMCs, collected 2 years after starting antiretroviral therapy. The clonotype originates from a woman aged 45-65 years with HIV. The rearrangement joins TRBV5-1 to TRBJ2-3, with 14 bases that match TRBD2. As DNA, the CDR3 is TGCGCCAGCAGCTTCGGACTAGCGGGGGGTGAGTGGGATACGCAGTATTTT. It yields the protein CASSFGLAGGEWDTQYF.